The 25 T cell receptor beta chains below all came from one sample that was sequenced in a study of T-cell reconstitution after alpha-beta-depleted transplantation in children (dated by TCRdb to the mid-2010s). The protocol used for the library was PCR. Sequencer: Illumina HiSeq 2500. To normalize quantification of the TCRbeta repertoire, the TCR libraries were built with molecular barcoding that relied on unique molecular identifiers. TCRdb cleaned the public reads at Q25 with fastp, built clones with MiXCR and kept in-frame beta chains. One record per CDR3 amino acid sequence lists the most common genes and DNA. The sample data list around 500,000 distinct CDR3 sequences, and approximately 13% of these were observed just once. The top ten constitute about 6% of the sample. The source material was PBMCs from the stem cell graft donor, sampled from the stem cell graft. These receptor sequences come from a human donor who donated a stem cell graft to a child with combined immunodeficiency.

The J gene is TRBJ2-4, the V gene TRBV11-1; weak D call: TRBD2 (5 bases). V lost 1 base to trimming and J lost 0 bases, with 13 bases between them. The germline V gene encodes CDR1 SGHAT and CDR2 FQDESV (reference sequence). This CDR3 region has 17 residues. In DNA form, the CDR3 reads TGTGCCAGCAGCTTAGGGATTGGCGGACTAGCCAAAAACATTCAGTACTTC. It specifies CASSLGIGGLAKNIQYF.

The chain employs TRBV30 and TRBJ2-7, with a tentative D call TRBD1 (6 bases). Germline V lookup: CDR1 GTSNPN, CDR2 SVGIG (reference sequence). The CDR3 totals 12 residues. V was shortened by 3 bases and J by 9 bases, with 15 bases between the two germline ends. The CDR3 nucleotides are TGTGCCTGGAGGACCGCAGGGGACGGGCAGTACTTC. Amino acid sequence: CAWRTAGDGQYF.

The chain employs TRBV11-2 and TRBJ2-3, with 10 bases identical to TRBD2. The V and J ends lost 5 bases and 2 bases, in that order; junction bases with no gene match: 16. CDR3 length equals 19 residues. The V gene's germline CDR1 is SGHAT and CDR2 FQNNGV. CDR3 sequence (DNA): TGTGCCAGCAGCATCCCACGCTTGGGGACTAGCGCGTCCACAGATACGCAGTATTTT. It translates to CASSIPRLGTSASTDTQYF.

V usage is TRBV5-1 and J usage is TRBJ2-3; 7 nucleotides agree with TRBD2. The V gene's germline CDR1 is SGHRS and CDR2 YFSETQ. Trimming cost V 0 bases and J 2 bases; bases outside gene matches: 12. The CDR3 has 18 residues. CDR3 region: CASSLAAGAGLLTDTQYF. The CDR3 DNA reads as TGCGCCAGCAGCTTGGCCGCGGGAGCCGGCCTACTCACAGATACGCAGTATTTT.

V is TRBV6-2 or TRBV6-3 and J is TRBJ2-5; either TRBD1 or TRBD2 may supply D (5 bases each). This CDR3 spans 15 amino acids. The V end was cut by 0 bases, the J end by 3 bases, with 11 bases between. The germline V gene has CDR1 MNHEY and CDR2 SVGEGT. CDR3 amino acids: CASSYSRGREETQYF. DNA of the CDR3: TGTGCCAGCAGTTACTCGAGGGGACGTGAAGAGACCCAGTACTTC.

This clonotype was found many times. The chain carries TRBV7-2 and TRBJ1-4; no firm D call. The CDR3 has 13 amino acids. Germline V gene lookup returns CDR1 SGHTA and CDR2 FQGNSA. Trimming took 2 bases from V and 8 from J, leaving 9 bases between them. CDR3 in amino acids: CASSLFHGEKLFF. CDR3 DNA: TGTGCCAGCAGCTTATTCCACGGCGAAAAACTGTTTTTT.

This clonotype was recorded a few times. V gene TRBV6-4 combines with J gene TRBJ2-3, with D unresolved. Germline CDR1 and CDR2: MRHNA and SNTAGT. V was pared by 3 bases and J by 5 bases, with 6 bases between. CDR3 length: 12 residues. CDR3 nucleotide sequence: TGTGCCAGCAGTGAACGAGGAGATACGCAGTATTTT. It encodes CASSERGDTQYF.

The chain is built from TRBV18 and TRBJ2-5, with 8 bases identical to TRBD2. The germline gives CDR1 KGHSH, CDR2 LQKENI. Unmatched junction bases numbered 10, after V lost 2 bases and J lost 5 bases. CDR3 length: 16 amino acids. CDR3: CASSPASGGQEETQYF. The CDR3 nucleotides are TGTGCCAGCTCACCAGCCAGCGGGGGACAAGAGGAGACCCAGTACTTC.

The chain joins TRBV5-1 to TRBJ1-2; no clear D. Trimming cost V 1 base and J 0 bases, with 10 bases left between them. Germline assignment: CDR1 SGHRS and CDR2 YFSETQ. This CDR3 is built from 15 residues. The CDR3 sequence: CASSLSADTNYGYTF. CDR3 coding DNA: TGCGCCAGCAGCTTGAGCGCGGATACTAACTATGGCTACACCTTC.

This clonotype showed up just a few times. This rearrangement joins TRBV12-3 or TRBV12-4 to TRBJ1-2; a possible D gene is TRBD1 (5 bases). V lost 7 bases and J 3 bases, leaving 12 bases between the germline ends. This CDR3 region has 13 residues. The CDR3 here is CASKGDRHYGYTF. DNA of the CDR3: TGTGCCAGCAAAGGGGACCGTCACTATGGCTACACCTTC.

The chain carries TRBV18 and TRBJ2-7; D remains ambiguous. Trimming shortened V by 5 bases and J by 2 bases, and 19 bases separated the two germline ends. Germline V gene sequence: CDR1 KGHSH, CDR2 LQKENI. CDR3 length equals 16 residues. The CDR3 nucleotides read TGTGCCAGCTCAAAGTCCCAAGGCTACGAGGCCTACGAGCAGTACTTC. This encodes CASSKSQGYEAYEQYF. Together with reference TRBV18 and TRBJ2-7, the CDR3 gives the full variable domain: NAGVMQNPRHLVRRRGQEARLRCSPMKGHSHVYWYRQLPEEGLKFMVYLQKENIIDESGMPKERFSAEFPKEGPSILRIQQVVRGDSAAYFCASSKSQGYEAYEQYFGPGTRLTVT.

This clonotype was observed at least ten times. The chain is built from TRBV12-3 or TRBV12-4 and TRBJ2-7; TRBD1 aligns across 8 bases. This CDR3 is built from 15 residues. With 4 bases clipped from V and 7 bases from J, the junction kept 12 bases outside the gene matches. The CDR3 loop is CASSSRTSRDREQYF. In DNA, the CDR3 is TGTGCCAGCAGTTCCAGGACTTCCCGGGACAGGGAGCAGTACTTC.

The CDR3: CATSRDGPYMVSNTEAFF. In DNA form, the CDR3 reads TGTGCCACCAGCAGAGATGGCCCTTACATGGTCTCGAACACTGAAGCTTTCTTT. The chain is built from TRBV15 and TRBJ1-1, with D unclear. The CDR3 is made up of 18 amino acids. The germline V gene has CDR1 LNHNV and CDR2 YYDKDF (reference sequence). Trimming shortened V by 0 bases and J by 1 base, and 18 bases separated the two germline ends.

In its sample, this clonotype was seen many times. The V call is TRBV19, the J call TRBJ2-2; D gene uncertain. V shed 7 bases and J shed 5 bases, with 17 bases lying between them. This CDR3 has 15 amino acids. Germline CDR1 reads LNHDA; CDR2 reads SQIVND (reference sequence). CDR3 protein: CASIPVISETGELFF. CDR3 DNA: TGTGCCAGTATTCCCGTTATATCGGAAACCGGGGAGCTGTTTTTT.

This clonotype was observed many times. The chain links TRBV2 to TRBJ2-1, with D uncertain. V lost 7 bases, J lost 3 bases, and 13 bases lay in between. In germline, CDR1 is SNHLY, CDR2 FYNNEI. The CDR3 sequence is 14 residues long. In DNA, the CDR3 is TGTGCCAGCATCGATGATAGGATCTACAATGAGCAGTTCTTC. Translating gives CASIDDRIYNEQFF. Complete variable domain (other parts from reference TRBV2 and TRBJ2-1): EPEVTQTPSHQVTQMGQEVILRCVPISNHLYFYWYRQILGQKVEFLVSFYNNEISEKSEIFDDQFSVERPDGSNFTLKIRSTKLEDSAMYFCASIDDRIYNEQFFGPGTRLTVL.

The rearrangement uses TRBV11-1 and TRBJ1-1; D call uncertain. Trimming pared 2 bases from V and 7 bases from J, leaving 17 bases between. CDR1 is SGHAT, CDR2 FQDESV, per germline (reference sequence). The CDR3 runs to 15 residues. In nucleotides, the CDR3 is TGTGCCAGCAGCTTAAGACAAAATTACGGTGGTGAAGCTTTCTTT. Its translation is CASSLRQNYGGEAFF. Based on the CDR3 plus reference TRBV11-1 and TRBJ1-1, the full variable domain is EAEVAQSPRYKITEKSQAVAFWCDPISGHATLYWYRQILGQGPELLVQFQDESVVDDSQLPKDRFSAERLKGVDSTLKIQPAELGDSAMYLCASSLRQNYGGEAFFGQGTRLTVV.

There are many counts of this clonotype. The J gene is TRBJ2-5, the V gene TRBV12-3 or TRBV12-4, with TRBD1 as a possible D gene (6 bases). This CDR3 has 14 amino acids. Trimming cost V 1 base and J 4 bases, with 10 bases left between them. The CDR3 protein is CASSLGGGPETQYF. In DNA, the CDR3 is TGTGCCAGCAGTTTAGGTGGGGGCCCAGAGACCCAGTACTTC.

This clonotype was seen a few times. The rearrangement joins TRBV5-8 to TRBJ1-5; TRBD1 matches 9 bases. CDR1 is SGHTS and CDR2 is YDEGEE in the germline V gene. The CDR3 is 15 residues long. Unmatched junction bases numbered 8, after V lost 4 bases and J lost 6 bases. The CDR3 DNA follows: TGTGCCAGCAGCCCGGGACAGGGCTACGGTCAGCCCCAGCATTTT. Its translation: CASSPGQGYGQPQHF.

The V and J genes are TRBV6-1 and TRBJ2-1; D not resolved. Trimming stripped 2 bases from V and 9 bases from J, with 8 bases between. In germline, CDR1 is MNHNS, CDR2 SASEGT. The CDR3 spans 12 residues. The CDR3 bases are TGTGCCAGCAGTGAATTGGGGTTTGAGCAGTTCTTC. This sequence encodes CASSELGFEQFF.

V usage is TRBV7-9 and J usage is TRBJ2-1; D uncertain. Between the trimmed V and J ends, which lost 3 bases and 0 bases, there was a span of 9 bases. Germline loops: CDR1 SEHNR, CDR2 FQNEAQ (reference sequence). CDR3 length: 15 residues. CDR3 residues: CASSFGSFSYNEQFF. The CDR3 DNA reads TGTGCCAGCAGCTTCGGATCCTTCTCCTACAATGAGCAGTTCTTC. Using reference TRBV7-9 and TRBJ2-1 for the parts outside the CDR3, the full variable domain is DTGVSQNPRHKITKRGQNVTFRCDPISEHNRLYWYRQTLGQGPEFLTYFQNEAQLEKSRLLSDRFSAERPKGSFSTLEIQRTEQGDSAMYLCASSFGSFSYNEQFFGPGTRLTVL.

This clonotype has ten or more counts. The chain is built from TRBV5-1 and TRBJ2-1, with D maybe TRBD2 (6 bases). V dropped 0 bases and J dropped 9 bases, with 13 bases sitting between them. CDR1 and CDR2 from the germline V gene are SGHRS and YFSETQ. The CDR3 has 14 amino acids. For the CDR3, the DNA is TGCGCCAGCAGCTTGGCACTAGCTATCGGTGAGCAGTTCTTC. It translates to CASSLALAIGEQFF.

This clonotype was counted many times. The V call is TRBV27, the J call TRBJ2-1; D tentatively reads TRBD1 or TRBD2 (5 bases each). Germline values: CDR1 MNHEY, CDR2 SMNVEV (reference sequence). V lost 2 bases, J lost 0 bases, and 11 bases lay in between. The CDR3 is 16 amino acids. The CDR3 sequence is CASSLTGPRSYNEQFF. The CDR3 nucleotides read TGTGCCAGCAGTTTAACGGGGCCGCGCTCCTACAATGAGCAGTTCTTC.

This clonotype was found many times. The rearrangement links TRBV29-1 to TRBJ2-2; D gene uncertain. Trimming removed 7 bases at V and 5 bases at J, with 11 bases between. CDR1 SQVTM and CDR2 ANQGSEA come from the germline V gene. This CDR3 has 12 amino acids. The CDR3 coding sequence is TGCAGCGGCTCTTGGACGACCGGGGAGCTGTTTTTT. Its protein is CSGSWTTGELFF.

This clonotype was counted a few times. A single base separates this from a much larger clone, so it may be a read error. This chain uses TRBV6-1 with TRBJ2-7; TRBD1 agrees at 9 bases. Looked up from germline, CDR1 is MNHNS and CDR2 is SASEGT. The CDR3 has 14 amino acids. The J segment lost 3 bases and the V segment lost 6 bases, leaving 6 bases of the junction unmatched. The CDR3 is CASSTRDRVYEQYF. In DNA form, the CDR3 reads TGTGCCAGCAGCACCCGGGACAGGGTCTACGAGCAGTACTTC.

V is TRBV29-1 and J is TRBJ2-2, with no clear D. This CDR3 contains 14 residues. CDR1 is SQVTM, CDR2 ANQGSEA, per germline. The V end lost 3 bases, the J end lost 4 bases, and 12 bases lay between the germline ends. CDR3 in amino acids: CSVDDSPGTGELFF. Here the CDR3 DNA reads TGCAGCGTTGATGACTCCCCGGGCACCGGGGAGCTGTTTTTT.